What follows are 17 T cell receptor beta chains derived from one specimen sequenced in a study of beta chain features in type 1 diabetes. The antigens these receptors bind are not known. Broader study findings: A moderate, significant TCRB CDR3 shortening appeared in type 1 diabetes across four CD4+ subsets.

Isolated RNA was reverse transcribed in full, so expressed TCRB transcripts were sequenced. Libraries were prepared by immunoSEQ multiplex PCR; TCRdb keeps only in-frame clonotypes and omits some of them. The table lists around 26,000 clones, about 70% of them singletons. The material sequenced was stem cell memory CD4+ T cells from blood. The receptors were gathered from a woman aged 40 to 50 with type 1 diabetes.

In regard to this clone: At one end the junction does not follow the germline gene, possibly because of a read error. V gene TRBV5-6 combines with J gene TRBJ1-2; a possible D gene is TRBD1 (5 bases). Looked up from germline, CDR1 is SGHDT and CDR2 is YYEEEE. This CDR3 spans 11 amino acids. CDR3 DNA: TGTGCCAGCAGCTTGGTGGGGCCCAGTAGCTTC. It encodes CASSLVGPSSF.

The rearrangement joins TRBV5-1 to TRBJ2-2; 9 bases agree with TRBD1. This CDR3 is built from 15 residues. Germline assignment: CDR1 SGHRS and CDR2 YFSETQ. Unmatched junction bases numbered 9, after V lost 6 bases and J lost 6 bases. The chain's CDR3 is CASTAGTGSPGELFF. DNA for the CDR3: TGCGCCAGCACGGCCGGGACAGGGTCCCCCGGGGAGCTGTTTTTT. The full variable domain, its missing parts supplied by reference TRBV5-1 and TRBJ2-2, is KAGVTQTPRYLIKTRGQQVTLSCSPISGHRSVSWYQQTPGQGLQFLFEYFSETQRNKGNFPGRFSGRQFSNSRSEMNVSTLELGDSALYLCASTAGTGSPGELFFGEGSRLTVL.

J is TRBJ2-2 and V is TRBV28, with D possibly TRBD1 on 6 matching bases. With 3 bases removed from V and 7 bases from J, the gap between germline ends came to 12 bases. There are 14 residues in the CDR3. CDR1 is MDHEN and CDR2 is SYDVKM in the germline V gene. The CDR3 nucleotides are TGTGCCAGCAGTTTGCAGGGGTACGGCGGGGAGCTGTTTTTT. As protein: CASSLQGYGGELFF.

This chain joins TRBV28 and TRBJ2-7; 9 bases align to TRBD1. The V gene end was trimmed by 6 bases and the J gene end by 2 bases; junction bases not matched to a gene: 8. The CDR3 length is 15 residues. Germline V gene data show CDR1 as MDHEN and CDR2 as SYDVKM. CDR3 DNA sequence: TGTGCCAGCAGCTCCACCGGGACAGGGACCTACGAGCAGTACTTC. Residues: CASSSTGTGTYEQYF.

The CDR3 is CASSQHRDRYEQYF. Here the CDR3 DNA reads TGTGCCAGCAGCCAACATCGGGACAGGTACGAGCAGTACTTC. This chain joins TRBV28 and TRBJ2-7, with TRBD1 identical over 8 bases. The ends lost 6 bases at V and 4 bases at J; junction bases unmatched: 8. The CDR3 has 14 residues. Per germline, CDR1 MDHEN and CDR2 SYDVKM.

The CDR3 region has the DNA TGTGCCAGCAGACAGGGCTACGAGCAGTACTTC. The encoded protein is CASRQGYEQYF. V and J are TRBV2 and TRBJ2-7; D is perhaps TRBD1 (6 bases). The ends were cut back, 6 bases at V and 3 bases at J, with 6 bases in the middle. Germline CDR1 and CDR2: SNHLY and FYNNEI. The CDR3 is 11 amino acids.

The chain uses TRBV5-4 and TRBJ1-4; D is possibly TRBD1 (6 bases). This CDR3 region has 12 residues. The germline V and J ends were trimmed by 5 bases and 10 bases, with 12 bases remaining between them. CDR1 is SGHNT, CDR2 YYREEE, per germline (reference sequence). CDR3 amino acids: CASSLGGGKLFF. The CDR3 coding sequence is TGTGCCAGCAGTCTGGGAGGGGGAAAACTGTTTTTT.

V and J are TRBV28 and TRBJ2-2; D ambiguous. Looked up from germline, CDR1 is MDHEN and CDR2 is SYDVKM. Trimming stripped 3 bases from V and 7 bases from J, with 6 bases between. The CDR3 consists of 12 residues. The CDR3 bases are TGTGCCAGCAGTTTGTTCGGCGGGGAGCTGTTTTTT. Translation gives CASSLFGGELFF.

The sample holds one count of this clone. The chain couples TRBV5-1 to TRBJ2-1; 8 bases align to TRBD1. CDR3 length: 15 residues. V trimming: 4 bases; J trimming: 1 base; junction bases outside the gene matches: 4. Looked up from germline, CDR1 is SGHRS and CDR2 is YFSETQ. CDR3 sequence (DNA): TGCGCCAGCAGCCTCGGACAGGGTTCCTACAATGAGCAGTTCTTC. It codes for CASSLGQGSYNEQFF. The entire variable domain, with the rest obtained from reference TRBV5-1 and TRBJ2-1, is as follows: KAGVTQTPRYLIKTRGQQVTLSCSPISGHRSVSWYQQTPGQGLQFLFEYFSETQRNKGNFPGRFSGRQFSNSRSEMNVSTLELGDSALYLCASSLGQGSYNEQFFGPGTRLTVL.

This chain links TRBV7-9 with TRBJ2-7, with D maybe TRBD1 (5 bases). Trimming removed 5 bases from V and 1 base from J, with 12 bases in between. The germline CDR1 and CDR2 sequences are SEHNR and FQNEAQ (reference sequence). The CDR3 has 14 residues. CDR3 residues: CASSQQARSYEQYF. CDR3 DNA sequence: TGTGCCAGCAGCCAACAGGCCCGGTCCTACGAGCAGTACTTC.

This clone was found once. The chain employs TRBV11-2 and TRBJ2-2; maybe TRBD1 (7 bases). Looked up from germline, CDR1 is SGHAT and CDR2 is FQNNGV. V was shortened by 5 bases and J by 3 bases, with 13 bases between the two germline ends. The CDR3 is made up of 15 amino acids. The CDR3 nucleotides are TGTGCCAGCAGCGCTCAGGGGGGAGACACCGGGGAGCTGTTTTTT. Its protein is CASSAQGGDTGELFF.

CDR3 sequence (DNA): TGTGCCAGCTCACCCATCGGGGAGGGGAATGAAAAACTGTTTTTT. Its protein is CASSPIGEGNEKLFF. The V and J genes are TRBV18 and TRBJ1-4; D might be TRBD1 (5 bases). V was pared by 3 bases and J by 5 bases, with 13 bases between. CDR1 and CDR2 (germline): KGHSH, LQKENI. This CDR3 has 15 amino acids.

The rearrangement links TRBV30 to TRBJ1-1; D is unclear. V was trimmed by 6 bases and J by 1 base, leaving 15 bases between them. Germline V lookup: CDR1 GTSNPN, CDR2 SVGIG (reference sequence). CDR3 length: 14 amino acids. This CDR3 reads CACQVGGRNTEAFF. DNA for the CDR3: TGTGCCTGCCAAGTAGGAGGAAGGAACACTGAAGCTTTCTTT.

This clone was counted only a few times. The gene calls are TRBV5-6 and TRBJ2-2; 9 nucleotides align to TRBD1. Germline values: CDR1 SGHDT, CDR2 YYEEEE. The CDR3 runs to 16 residues. V shed 2 bases, J shed 4 bases, and the junction held 6 bases outside the gene matches. In DNA, the CDR3 is TGTGCCAGCAGCTTCGGACAGGGGTGGCGCACCGGGGAGCTGTTTTTT. Its protein product is CASSFGQGWRTGELFF.

As regards this clone: The junction differs from germline at one of its ends, possibly a read error. The genes are TRBV5-1 and TRBJ1-2, with a weak D call TRBD1 (6 bases). The CDR3 sequence is 19 residues long. Germline CDR1 SGHRS, CDR2 YFSETQ. CDR3: CASSLAVLGTTFTNYGYTF. Written as DNA, the CDR3 is TGCGCCAGCAGTTTGGCGGTGTTGGGGACAACCTTCACGAACTATGGCTACACCTTC.

The chain recombines TRBV7-3 with TRBJ2-1; 11 positions match TRBD2. With V trimmed by 6 bases and J by 5 bases, 15 bases remained unmatched. The CDR3 sequence is 18 residues long. In germline, CDR1 is SGHTA, CDR2 FQGTGA. This CDR3 is CASRSGGTSGLRNNEQFF. CDR3 DNA: TGTGCCAGCAGATCCGGGGGGACTAGCGGTTTAAGGAACAATGAGCAGTTCTTC.

V is TRBV19 and J is TRBJ2-1; 11 bases fit TRBD2. V was pared by 8 bases and J by 4 bases, with 7 bases of the junction left unmatched. This CDR3 comprises 15 residues. The germline V gene has CDR1 LNHDA and CDR2 SQIVND (reference sequence). The CDR3 nucleotides are TGTGCCAGTTCGTTAGCGGGGGGGACGTACAATGAGCAGTTCTTC. Translated: CASSLAGGTYNEQFF.